This T cell receptor (beta chain) is from a study of T cells after yellow fever vaccination. Study summary: Some fractions had low cell numbers, and these were prepared with SMART-Seq v4 Ultra Low Input. The study's findings and limits: A weaker secondary response peaked on day 5, the primary on day 15. The booster response re-showed most primary clones: around 97% CD4, almost 90% CD8.

Universal primer sites and UMIs were introduced during 5'RACE template-switching synthesis of TCR cDNA. Using its own MiXCR run on the 5' RACE reads, TCRdb lists one record per CDR3 protein. The sample holds hundreds of thousands of distinct CDR3 sequences; roughly an eighth are singletons and the top ten take under 15%. As concerns this clonotype: Its antigen is undetermined.

V was pared by 6 bases and J by 0 bases, with 12 bases between. This CDR3 comprises 15 residues. The germline gives CDR1 SEHNR, CDR2 FQNEAQ (reference sequence). The chain couples TRBV7-9 to TRBJ2-1; possible D gene TRBD2, 6 bases. The input for sequencing was PBMCs, taken on the day of the yellow fever booster vaccination. This TCR was recovered from a man under 40 who received the YFV17D yellow fever vaccine. CDR3 sequence (DNA): TGTGCCAGCAGTCACGGGCGGGGCTCCTACAATGAGCAGTTCTTC. It encodes CASSHGRGSYNEQFF.